The source of this T cell receptor (beta chain) is a study of siplizumab effects on memory and regulatory T cells. Study results and limitations: Mapping to unstimulated subsets was achieved for only a minor fraction of alloreactive clones. Naive versus memory phenotype went unassigned for roughly 80-96% of proliferating CD4+ or CD8+ clones. The alloresponse seemed to draw substantially on naive T cells, which appeared more diverse than memory cells.

CDR1 is SGHNT and CDR2 is YYREEE in the germline V gene (reference sequence). The germline V and J ends were trimmed by 0 bases and 5 bases, with 14 bases remaining between them. The CDR3 is made up of 15 amino acids. A note on this clone: Its antigen remains unknown.

The protocol was immunoSEQ multiplex PCR, while the TCRdb copy is restricted to in-frame clones and leaves out a portion. The sample consists of around 100,000 clones, 92% of them appearing once. The chain combines TRBV5-4 with TRBJ2-5, with a tentative D call TRBD2 (5 bases). This sequence originates from a human donor in good health. Sequenced input: CD4+ T cells sorted from blood. The DNA for the CDR3 is TGTGCCAGCAGCTTGGGAGGGCAGCGGACGGAGACCCAGTACTTC. Translated, it gives CASSLGGQRTETQYF.